This T cell receptor beta chain appears in the sequencing data of a study of blood T cell repertoires in COVID-19 (dated by TCRdb to the early 2020s). In the study overall: Collaborator samples came from the United States, Italy and Spain and covered acute and convalescent phases of COVID-19. The material from the prospective study consisted of cDNA or gDNA derived from T cells, B-cell-depleted T cells, or PBMCs. Deeply sampled blood TCRbeta repertoires from subjects exposed to, actively infected with, or recovered from COVID-19 were included in the dataset. A freely available public database, intended as a resource for researchers studying the immune response to SARS-CoV-2, is where the repertoires were released. The samples were drawn from two sources: the first 160 participants of the ongoing ImmuneRACE study, and 950 to 1,500 subjects contributed by 6 global collaborators. Nearly every sample came with metadata listing a de-identified subject ID, COVID-19 status, age in years and sex. Where HLA class I and class II types were available, the types were taken from metadata supplied by the sample provider, not from assay-based typing.

Whole blood was collected in K2EDTA tubes by collaborating institutions according to the institutions' own protocols. For TCRbeta analysis, collaborators shipped samples as frozen whole blood, isolated PBMCs, or DNA extracted from either of those sample types. Beyond this particular receptor, the publication reports: The amount of clinical and demographic metadata varied by source and participant and was provided uncurated.

Comment on this clone: The antigen this receptor binds is unknown. Within one base of it there is no much larger clone, and no base qualities were kept.

From a lookup of the germline V gene, CDR1 and CDR2 are ENHRY and SYGVKD. Trimming takes 6 bases from V and 0 bases from J, and the germline ends sit 17 bases apart. The CDR3 spans 16 residues, from the cysteine through the phenylalanine. Solely the CDR3 DNA is kept, with 48 bases framed from the first base. The immunoSEQ Assay, a bias-controlled multiplex PCR, was used to amplify TCRbeta CDR3 regions from genomic DNA. The source study handled its data this way. The number of nucleated cells in each sample was estimated by amplification of reference gene primers within the assay. To quantify the absolute abundance of each unique TCRbeta CDR3 rearrangement, sequence reads were collapsed and filtered. Productive Simpson clonality was computed per sample as the square root of Simpson's diversity index over productive rearrangements. Sourced from immuneACCESS, this table was stored by TCRdb with only in-frame sequences that have V and J called. A share of the clones is absent; for the studies checked, an unresolved V gene accounts for under half, and the remainder has no known explanation. From that table come the V and J calls and clone size; the DNA was used to work out D and trimming. This sample holds 80,000 to 130,000 clones; more than 90% were observed only once. Approximately 5.1% of the sample comes from the top ten.

The sample comprised peripheral blood. The chain is made from TRBV10-3 and TRBJ1-1; TRBD1 is a weak D gene call, 5 bases matching. This sequence was found in an older man with acute or convalescent COVID-19. This receptor carries the CDR3 CAIRDTLASMNTEAFF. The DNA sequence reads TGTGCCATCAGGGACACTCTCGCATCTATGAACACTGAAGCTTTCTTT.